The present TCR beta chain was sequenced within a study of blood T cell repertoires in COVID-19. Turning to the study itself: Some COVID-19 samples were acute and others convalescent; all came from the United States, Italy and Spain.

Libraries were prepared by immunoSEQ multiplex PCR; TCRdb keeps only in-frame clonotypes and omits some of them. The sample has about 100,000 clones, 85% to 90% seen once. Sequencing input: peripheral blood. This receptor was identified in a man between 45 and 60 years old with active or convalescent COVID-19.

This CDR3 is CASSEVAAYYNEQFF. The CDR3 nucleotides read TGTGCCAGCAGTGAAGTTGCGGCCTACTACAATGAGCAGTTCTTC. The chain carries TRBV2 and TRBJ2-1, with unresolved D. The CDR3 length is 15 residues. Germline lookup yields CDR1 SNHLY and CDR2 FYNNEI. V was shortened by 1 base and J by 3 bases, with 10 bases between the two germline ends.